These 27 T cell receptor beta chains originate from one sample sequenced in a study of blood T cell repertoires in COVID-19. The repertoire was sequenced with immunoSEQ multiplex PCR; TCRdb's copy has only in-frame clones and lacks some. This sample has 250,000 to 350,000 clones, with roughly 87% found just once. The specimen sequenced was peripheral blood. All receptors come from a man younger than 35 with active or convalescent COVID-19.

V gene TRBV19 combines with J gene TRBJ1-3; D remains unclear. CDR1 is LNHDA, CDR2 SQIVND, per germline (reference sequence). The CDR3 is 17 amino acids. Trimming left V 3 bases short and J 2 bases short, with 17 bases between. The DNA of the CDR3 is TGTGCCAGTAGTATGTCGAGGGTTATATCGGCTGGAAACACCATATATTTT. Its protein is CASSMSRVISAGNTIYF. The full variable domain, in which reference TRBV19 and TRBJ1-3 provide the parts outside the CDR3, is DGGITQSPKYLFRKEGQNVTLSCEQNLNHDAMYWYRQDPGQGLRLIYYSQIVNDFQKGDIAEGYSVSREKKESFPLTVTSAQKNPTAFYLCASSMSRVISAGNTIYFGEGSWLTVV.

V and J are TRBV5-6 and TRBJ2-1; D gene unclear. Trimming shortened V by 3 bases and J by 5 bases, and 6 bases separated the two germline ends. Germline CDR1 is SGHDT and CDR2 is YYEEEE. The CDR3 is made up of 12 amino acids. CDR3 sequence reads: CASSSRDNEQFF. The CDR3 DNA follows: TGTGCCAGCAGCTCTAGAGACAATGAGCAGTTCTTC.

The CDR3 here is CASSLAWDRDKLAKNIQYF. The CDR3 coding sequence is TGTGCCAGCAGCCTCGCTTGGGACCGGGACAAGCTAGCCAAAAACATTCAGTACTTC. The V gene is TRBV7-9, the J gene TRBJ2-4, with TRBD1 as a possible D gene (6 bases). The CDR3 covers 19 residues. V lost 5 bases and J lost 0, with 23 bases in between. Germline values: CDR1 SEHNR, CDR2 FQNEAQ (reference sequence).

For the CDR3, the DNA is TGCAGCGTTGAGAGAGAAAAACTGTTTTTT. This sequence encodes CSVEREKLFF. V gene TRBV29-1 combines with J gene TRBJ1-4; D unresolved. Per germline, CDR1 SQVTM and CDR2 ANQGSEA. V shed 3 bases and J shed 8 bases, with 4 bases lying between them. This CDR3 contains 10 residues. The whole variable domain, filled in from reference TRBV29-1 and TRBJ1-4, reads SAVISQKPSRDICQRGTSLTIQCQVDSQVTMMFWYRQQPGQSLTLIATANQGSEATYESGFVIDKFPISRPNLTFSTLTVSNMSPEDSSIYLCSVEREKLFFGSGTQLSVL.

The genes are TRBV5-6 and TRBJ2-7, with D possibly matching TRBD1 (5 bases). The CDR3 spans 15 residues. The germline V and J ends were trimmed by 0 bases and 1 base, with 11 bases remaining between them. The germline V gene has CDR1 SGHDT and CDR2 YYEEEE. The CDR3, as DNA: TGTGCCAGCAGCTTGGGGGCAGGGTCATCCTACGAGCAGTACTTC. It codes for CASSLGAGSSYEQYF.

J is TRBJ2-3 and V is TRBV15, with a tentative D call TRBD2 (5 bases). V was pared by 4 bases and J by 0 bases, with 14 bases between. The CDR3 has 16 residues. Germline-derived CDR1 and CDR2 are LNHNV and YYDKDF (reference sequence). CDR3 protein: CATSTAQTRSTDTQYF. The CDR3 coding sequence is TGTGCCACCAGCACTGCGCAAACTAGGAGCACAGATACGCAGTATTTT.

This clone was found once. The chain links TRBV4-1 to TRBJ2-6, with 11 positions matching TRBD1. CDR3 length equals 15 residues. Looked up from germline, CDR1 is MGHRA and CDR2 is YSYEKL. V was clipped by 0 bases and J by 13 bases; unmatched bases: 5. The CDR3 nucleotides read TGCGCCAGCAGCCAAGATGGGGGGACAGGGGGTGTCCTGACTTTC. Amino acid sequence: CASSQDGGTGGVLTF.

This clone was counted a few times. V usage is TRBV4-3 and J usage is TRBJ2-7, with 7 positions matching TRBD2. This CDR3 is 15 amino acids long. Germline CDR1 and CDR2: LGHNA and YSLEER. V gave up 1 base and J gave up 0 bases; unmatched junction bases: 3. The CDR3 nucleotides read TGCGCCAGCAGCCAAGTTGCGGGGGACTCCTACGAGCAGTACTTC. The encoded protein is CASSQVAGDSYEQYF.

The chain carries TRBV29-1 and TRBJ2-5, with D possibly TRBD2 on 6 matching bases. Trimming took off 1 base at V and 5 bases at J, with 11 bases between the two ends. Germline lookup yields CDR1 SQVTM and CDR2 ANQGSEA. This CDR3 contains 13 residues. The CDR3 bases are TGCAGCGTTGAAGGTACTAGCTGGGAGACCCAGTACTTC. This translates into CSVEGTSWETQYF.

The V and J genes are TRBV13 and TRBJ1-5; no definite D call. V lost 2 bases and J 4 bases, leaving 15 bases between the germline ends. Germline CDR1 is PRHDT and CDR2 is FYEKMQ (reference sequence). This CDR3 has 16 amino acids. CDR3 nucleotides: TGTGCCAGCAGCTTAAGCTCAGGCCGAGGGAATCAGCCCCAGCATTTT. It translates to CASSLSSGRGNQPQHF.

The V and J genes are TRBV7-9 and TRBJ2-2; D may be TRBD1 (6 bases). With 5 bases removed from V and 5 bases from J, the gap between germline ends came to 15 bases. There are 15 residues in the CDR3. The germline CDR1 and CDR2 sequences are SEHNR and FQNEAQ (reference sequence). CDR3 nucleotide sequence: TGTGCCAGCAGCCCCCGACAGGCTGGAACCGGGGAGCTGTTTTTT. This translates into CASSPRQAGTGELFF. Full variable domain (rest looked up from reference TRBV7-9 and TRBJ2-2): DTGVSQNPRHKITKRGQNVTFRCDPISEHNRLYWYRQTLGQGPEFLTYFQNEAQLEKSRLLSDRFSAERPKGSFSTLEIQRTEQGDSAMYLCASSPRQAGTGELFFGEGSRLTVL.

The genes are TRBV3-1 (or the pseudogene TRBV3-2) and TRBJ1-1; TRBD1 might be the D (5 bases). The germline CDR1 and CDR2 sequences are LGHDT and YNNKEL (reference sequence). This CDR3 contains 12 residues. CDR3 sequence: CATSQGGTEAFF. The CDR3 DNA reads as TGTGCGACGAGCCAGGGTGGCACTGAAGCTTTCTTT.

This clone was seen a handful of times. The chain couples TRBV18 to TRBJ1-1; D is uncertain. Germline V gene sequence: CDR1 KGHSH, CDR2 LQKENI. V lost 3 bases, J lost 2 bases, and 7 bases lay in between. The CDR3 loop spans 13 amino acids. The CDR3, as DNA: TGTGCCAGCTCACCTGACTTCAACACTGAAGCTTTCTTT. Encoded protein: CASSPDFNTEAFF.

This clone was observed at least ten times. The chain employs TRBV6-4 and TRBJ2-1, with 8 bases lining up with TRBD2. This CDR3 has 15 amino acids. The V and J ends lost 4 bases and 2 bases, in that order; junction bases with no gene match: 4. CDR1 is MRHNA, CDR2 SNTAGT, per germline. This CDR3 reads CASSANGGAYNEQFF. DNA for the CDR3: TGTGCCAGCAGTGCTAACGGGGGGGCCTACAATGAGCAGTTCTTC.

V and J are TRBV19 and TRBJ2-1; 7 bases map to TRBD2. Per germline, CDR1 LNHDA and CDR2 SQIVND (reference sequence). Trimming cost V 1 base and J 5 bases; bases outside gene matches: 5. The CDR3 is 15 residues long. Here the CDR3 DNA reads TGTGCCAGTAGTATAGGGGGAGGGGTCAACAATGAGCAGTTCTTC. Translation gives CASSIGGGVNNEQFF.

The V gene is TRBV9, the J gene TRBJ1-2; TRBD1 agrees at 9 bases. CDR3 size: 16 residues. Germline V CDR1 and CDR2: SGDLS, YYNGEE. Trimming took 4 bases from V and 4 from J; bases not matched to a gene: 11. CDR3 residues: CASSTQVGQGGYGYTF. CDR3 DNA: TGTGCCAGCAGCACCCAAGTGGGACAGGGTGGCTATGGCTACACCTTC.

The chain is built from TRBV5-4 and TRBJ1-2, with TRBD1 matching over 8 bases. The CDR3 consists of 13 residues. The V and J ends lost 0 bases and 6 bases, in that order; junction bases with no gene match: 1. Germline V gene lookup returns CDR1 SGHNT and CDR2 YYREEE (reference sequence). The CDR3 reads CASSLAGGDGYTF. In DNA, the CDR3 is TGTGCCAGCAGCTTGGCAGGGGGCGATGGCTACACCTTC.

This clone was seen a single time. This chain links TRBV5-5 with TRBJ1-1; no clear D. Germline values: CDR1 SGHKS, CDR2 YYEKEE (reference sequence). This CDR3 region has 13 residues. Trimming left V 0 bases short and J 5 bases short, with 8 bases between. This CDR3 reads CASSLGLGTEAFF. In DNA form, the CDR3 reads TGTGCCAGCAGCTTGGGACTCGGGACTGAAGCTTTCTTT.

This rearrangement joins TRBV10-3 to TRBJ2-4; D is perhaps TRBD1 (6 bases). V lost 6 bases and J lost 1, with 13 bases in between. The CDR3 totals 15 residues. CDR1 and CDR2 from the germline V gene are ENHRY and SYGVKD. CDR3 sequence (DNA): TGTGCCATCAGCGCCCACAGGGATGCCAAAAACATTCAGTACTTC. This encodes CAISAHRDAKNIQYF.

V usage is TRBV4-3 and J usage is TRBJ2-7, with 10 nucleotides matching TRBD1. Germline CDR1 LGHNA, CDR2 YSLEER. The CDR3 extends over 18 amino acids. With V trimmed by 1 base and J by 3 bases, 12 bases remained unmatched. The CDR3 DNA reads TGCGCCAGCAGCCAAGGGAGGACAGGGGGAGGGGGGCACTACGAGCAGTACTTC. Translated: CASSQGRTGGGGHYEQYF.

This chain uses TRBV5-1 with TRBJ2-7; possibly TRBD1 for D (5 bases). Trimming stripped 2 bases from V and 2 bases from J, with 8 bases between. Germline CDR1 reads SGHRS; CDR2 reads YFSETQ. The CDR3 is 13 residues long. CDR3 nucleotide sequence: TGCGCCAGCAGCTTATCCAGGGCCTACGAGCAGTACTTC. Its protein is CASSLSRAYEQYF.

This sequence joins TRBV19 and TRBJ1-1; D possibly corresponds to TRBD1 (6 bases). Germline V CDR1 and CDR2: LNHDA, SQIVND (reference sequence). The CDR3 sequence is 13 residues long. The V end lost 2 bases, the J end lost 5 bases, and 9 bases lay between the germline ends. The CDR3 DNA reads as TGTGCCAGTAGTATACTGGGGGCGACTGAAGCTTTCTTT. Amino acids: CASSILGATEAFF.

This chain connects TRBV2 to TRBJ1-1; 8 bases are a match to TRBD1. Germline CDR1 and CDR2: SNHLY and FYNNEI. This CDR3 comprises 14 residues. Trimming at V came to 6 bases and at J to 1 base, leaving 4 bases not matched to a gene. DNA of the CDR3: TGTGCCAGCAGGCAGGGGGCGCGGAACACTGAAGCTTTCTTT. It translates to CASRQGARNTEAFF. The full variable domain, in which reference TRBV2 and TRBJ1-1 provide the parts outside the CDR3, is EPEVTQTPSHQVTQMGQEVILRCVPISNHLYFYWYRQILGQKVEFLVSFYNNEISEKSEIFDDQFSVERPDGSNFTLKIRSTKLEDSAMYFCASRQGARNTEAFFGQGTRLTVV.

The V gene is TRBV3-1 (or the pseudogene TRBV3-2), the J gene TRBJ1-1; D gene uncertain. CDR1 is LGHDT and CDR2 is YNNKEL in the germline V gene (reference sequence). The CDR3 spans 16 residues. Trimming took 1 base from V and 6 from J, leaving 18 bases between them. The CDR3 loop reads CASSQVEGRGFPEAFF. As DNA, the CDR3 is TGTGCCAGCAGCCAAGTCGAGGGAAGAGGCTTTCCTGAAGCTTTCTTT.

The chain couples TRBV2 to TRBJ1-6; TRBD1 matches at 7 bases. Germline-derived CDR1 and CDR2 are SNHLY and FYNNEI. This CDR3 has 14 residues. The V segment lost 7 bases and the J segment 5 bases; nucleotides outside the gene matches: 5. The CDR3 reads CASKRGGNNSPLHF. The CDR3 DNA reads TGTGCCAGCAAGAGAGGGGGCAATAATTCACCCCTCCACTTT.

CDR3: CASSQWTGRYEQYF. CDR3 in DNA: TGTGCCAGCAGCCAATGGACAGGGCGCTACGAGCAGTACTTC. V gene TRBV14 combines with J gene TRBJ2-7, with TRBD1 matching over 8 bases. V trimming: 2 bases; J trimming: 3 bases; junction bases outside the gene matches: 3. This CDR3 comprises 14 residues. The germline V gene encodes CDR1 SGHDN and CDR2 FVKESK.

CDR3 sequence: CIAQGASYEQYF. The CDR3 DNA is TGCATAGCCCAGGGGGCCTCCTACGAGCAGTACTTC. The chain uses TRBV29-1 and TRBJ2-7, with 8 bases fitting TRBD1. Germline loops: CDR1 SQVTM, CDR2 ANQGSEA. This CDR3 contains 12 residues.